The 30 T cell receptor beta chains presented below share a single source sample, sequenced in a study of T cells in Graves' hyperthyroidism and ophthalmopathy. TCR beta CDR3 regions were amplified from RNA transcripts. When the TCR CDR3 underwent first-round RT-PCR, the HTBI primer set was used. TCRdb reprocessed the multiplex PCR reads via MiXCR and lists one record per CDR3 protein. The top ten clones hold 33% of a sample with some 300,000 distinct CDR3 sequences, 16% of them seen once. Specimen: blood. Receptor source: a man aged 30-40 years with Graves' hyperthyroidism.

This clonotype was picked up many times. The V and J genes are TRBV18 and TRBJ1-5, with D uncertain. V lost 3 bases and J lost 11, with 14 bases in between. The CDR3 length is 13 residues. The germline gives CDR1 KGHSH, CDR2 LQKENI. As DNA, the CDR3 is TGTGCCAGCTCACCTGGGCCCCTCAGCGCCCAGCATTTT. Amino acid sequence: CASSPGPLSAQHF.

This clonotype came up many times. The genes are TRBV28 and TRBJ2-7, with D possibly TRBD1 on 6 matching bases. V was cut by 7 bases and J by 3 bases, with 10 bases left in between. This CDR3 contains 12 residues. Germline CDR1 reads MDHEN; CDR2 reads SYDVKM. In DNA, the CDR3 is TGTGCCAGCAATCTGGACAGCTACGAGCAGTACTTC. This sequence encodes CASNLDSYEQYF.

With respect to this clonotype: Compared with germline, one end of the junction differs, possibly owing to a read error. V usage is TRBV19 and J usage is TRBJ2-7; D remains unclear. CDR3 length: 13 residues. CDR1 and CDR2 (germline): LNHDA, SQIVND (reference sequence). The CDR3 sequence: CASSPGISYERYF. The CDR3 DNA sequence: TGTGCCAGTAGTCCTGGGATCTCCTACGAGCGGTACTTC.

The table lists this clonotype with many counts. The rearrangement uses TRBV2 and TRBJ1-2, with D tentatively TRBD1 (5 bases). V gave up 8 bases and J gave up 7 bases, with 17 bases separating them. The germline V gene encodes CDR1 SNHLY and CDR2 FYNNEI. This CDR3 is 13 amino acids long. Written as DNA, the CDR3 is TGTGCCAGCGGGGCTGGGGCAGAGGGTGGCTACACCTTC. Its protein is CASGAGAEGGYTF. The full variable domain, its missing parts supplied by reference TRBV2 and TRBJ1-2, is EPEVTQTPSHQVTQMGQEVILRCVPISNHLYFYWYRQILGQKVEFLVSFYNNEISEKSEIFDDQFSVERPDGSNFTLKIRSTKLEDSAMYFCASGAGAEGGYTFGSGTRLTVV.

The rearrangement uses TRBV7-9 and TRBJ2-1; D possibly corresponds to TRBD1 (6 bases). Trimming removed 1 base from V and 5 bases from J, with 18 bases in between. Per germline, CDR1 SEHNR and CDR2 FQNEAQ (reference sequence). The CDR3 runs 17 residues. The CDR3 nucleotides are TGTGCCAGCAGCTTAGAGAGCCGGGACAAAGGACACAATGAGCAGTTCTTC. This encodes CASSLESRDKGHNEQFF.

The J gene is TRBJ1-4, the V gene TRBV2; D ambiguous. Germline V CDR1 and CDR2: SNHLY, FYNNEI. V was pared by 7 bases and J by 3 bases, with 9 bases between. CDR3 length: 13 residues. In nucleotides, the CDR3 is TGTGCCAGCACGAGGGCTCCTAATGAAAAACTGTTTTTT. Its protein is CASTRAPNEKLFF.

This clonotype was counted ten times or more. The gene calls are TRBV3-1 and TRBJ2-7; D not certain. V was clipped by 1 base and J by 6 bases, with 7 bases between them. The germline gives CDR1 LGHDT, CDR2 YNNKEL (reference sequence). The CDR3 is 12 residues long. The CDR3 DNA is TGTGCCAGCAGCCAAGGTTTCTCCGAGCAGTACTTC. This codes for CASSQGFSEQYF.

This chain joins TRBV6-1 and TRBJ2-1, with TRBD2 matching 13 bases. CDR1 and CDR2 (germline): MNHNS, SASEGT. The junction had 10 bases not matched to a gene; V was cut back by 8 bases and J by 9 bases. The CDR3 runs to 15 residues. The CDR3, as DNA: TGTGCCAGCCTGAATTCCGGACTAGCGGGAGTTGAGCAGTTCTTC. Encoded protein: CASLNSGLAGVEQFF.

The table lists this clonotype with many counts. The rearrangement links TRBV7-9 to TRBJ1-4; tentative D call: TRBD1 (5 bases). The CDR3 extends over 14 amino acids. The V gene lost 4 bases and the J gene lost 3 bases, with 9 bases spanning the gap. From germline, CDR1 is SEHNR and CDR2 FQNEAQ (reference sequence). The CDR3 protein is CASSSWGSNEKLFF. CDR3 nucleotide sequence: TGTGCCAGCAGCTCGTGGGGCTCTAATGAAAAACTGTTTTTT.

In its sample, this clonotype was seen many times. This sequence joins TRBV5-1 and TRBJ1-1, with 7 bases fitting TRBD1. The CDR3 loop spans 17 amino acids. The V and J ends lost 3 bases and 4 bases, in that order; junction bases with no gene match: 15. The germline V gene encodes CDR1 SGHRS and CDR2 YFSETQ. The CDR3 reads CASSSTDRQGPGTEAFF. The CDR3 DNA reads TGCGCCAGCAGCTCCACCGATAGACAGGGCCCGGGCACTGAAGCTTTCTTT.

The chain carries TRBV29-1 and TRBJ2-5; weak D call: TRBD2 (7 bases). In germline, CDR1 is SQVTM, CDR2 ANQGSEA. V was pared by 8 bases and J by 4 bases, with 17 bases between. The CDR3 is 13 residues long. Here the CDR3 reads CSSGAGRAETQYF. In nucleotides, the CDR3 is TGCAGCTCAGGGGCGGGGAGGGCAGAGACCCAGTACTTC. Filled out from reference TRBV29-1 and TRBJ2-5, the complete variable domain reads SAVISQKPSRDICQRGTSLTIQCQVDSQVTMMFWYRQQPGQSLTLIATANQGSEATYESGFVIDKFPISRPNLTFSTLTVSNMSPEDSSIYLCSSGAGRAETQYFGPGTRLLVL.

The table lists this clonotype with many counts. The CDR3 sequence: CSARERRAGALPTGELFF. The CDR3 coding sequence is TGCAGTGCTAGAGAACGCAGAGCGGGAGCTCTGCCCACCGGGGAGCTGTTTTTT. V and J are TRBV20-1 and TRBJ2-2, with 8 bases identical to TRBD2. V shed 0 bases and J 4 bases; nucleotides not matched to a gene: 13. The CDR3 is made up of 18 amino acids. Looked up from germline, CDR1 is DFQATT and CDR2 is SNEGSKA (reference sequence).

The chain links TRBV6-5 to TRBJ2-7; no firm D call. V was pared by 0 bases and J by 5 bases, with 5 bases between. The CDR3 contains 12 residues. Germline V lookup: CDR1 MNHEY, CDR2 SVGAGI. CDR3 DNA: TGTGCCAGCAGTTACTCGATCCACGAGCAGTACTTC. This translates into CASSYSIHEQYF.

The genes are TRBV24-1 and TRBJ2-7; a possible D gene is TRBD2 (5 bases). The V end was cut by 2 bases, the J end by 2 bases, with 12 bases between. The CDR3 is 15 amino acids. The germline V gene encodes CDR1 KGHDR and CDR2 SFDVKD. For the CDR3, the DNA is TGTGCCACCAGTGATTCGGGGTCGGCTACCTACGAGCAGTACTTC. Its translation is CATSDSGSATYEQYF.

This clonotype has at least ten counts. This chain connects TRBV27 to TRBJ2-7, with 7 bases fitting TRBD2. CDR1 MNHEY and CDR2 SMNVEV come from the germline V gene (reference sequence). V dropped 7 bases and J dropped 6; count of bases not matched to a gene: 15. The CDR3 spans 15 residues. CDR3: CASIIWDYVLCEQYF. CDR3 bases: TGTGCCAGCATAATTTGGGACTACGTCCTCTGCGAGCAGTACTTC.

The chain combines TRBV19 with TRBJ1-4; D unresolved. The V gene lost 9 bases and the J gene lost 0 bases, with 11 bases spanning the gap. The CDR3 contains 14 residues. Germline CDR1 reads LNHDA; CDR2 reads SQIVND (reference sequence). The CDR3 spells CASQRGSTNEKLFF. In DNA, the CDR3 is TGTGCCAGCCAGCGAGGGTCAACTAATGAAAAACTGTTTTTT.

There are many counts of this clonotype. The chain joins TRBV19 to TRBJ2-5; 9 nucleotides align to TRBD1. The CDR3 is 16 amino acids. The trim removed 5 bases at V and 2 bases at J, leaving 9 bases unmatched. The germline CDR1 and CDR2 sequences are LNHDA and SQIVND (reference sequence). This chain's CDR3 is CASSGRTGESQETQYF. The CDR3 coding sequence is TGTGCCAGTAGTGGTCGGACAGGGGAATCACAAGAGACCCAGTACTTC.

CDR3 bases: TGTGCCATCAGTGAGTTCACAGCCCCTAATGGCTACACCTTC. The encoded protein is CAISEFTAPNGYTF. This chain joins TRBV10-3 and TRBJ1-2; D is unclear. The CDR3 spans 14 residues. The germline CDR1 and CDR2 sequences are ENHRY and SYGVKD. The ends were cut back, 1 base at V and 6 bases at J, with 12 bases in the middle.

There are a few counts of this clonotype. V gene TRBV6-1 combines with J gene TRBJ2-7; 7 positions match TRBD2. Germline V gene data show CDR1 as MNHNS and CDR2 as SASEGT. Trimming removed 7 bases from V and 4 bases from J; junction bases left unmatched: 10. The CDR3 is 14 amino acids. In DNA form, the CDR3 reads TGTGCCAGCATCTCCCCGGGGGGACCTTACGAGCAGTACTTC. It specifies CASISPGGPYEQYF.

This clonotype was seen a few times. The chain has TRBV18 and TRBJ2-1; the D gene is possibly TRBD2 (8 bases). CDR3 length: 14 residues. Trimming pared 6 bases from V and 4 bases from J, leaving 13 bases between. The V gene's germline CDR1 is KGHSH and CDR2 LQKENI. Written as DNA, the CDR3 is TGTGCCAGCTCGCGGGGGGACAGTTACAATGAGCAGTTCTTC. Translation gives CASSRGDSYNEQFF. The full variable domain, rest sourced from reference TRBV18 and TRBJ2-1, is NAGVMQNPRHLVRRRGQEARLRCSPMKGHSHVYWYRQLPEEGLKFMVYLQKENIIDESGMPKERFSAEFPKEGPSILRIQQVVRGDSAAYFCASSRGDSYNEQFFGPGTRLTVL.

CDR3 residues: CASSTQGGQPQHF. DNA for the CDR3: TGTGCCAGTAGTACACAGGGTGGTCAGCCCCAGCATTTT. The chain joins TRBV19 to TRBJ1-5, with a weak D call TRBD1 (6 bases). Trimming removed 4 bases at V and 6 bases at J, with 10 bases between. The germline CDR1 and CDR2 sequences are LNHDA and SQIVND (reference sequence). CDR3 length equals 13 residues.

This clonotype was detected ten times or more. The chain joins TRBV7-9 to TRBJ2-1; D perhaps matches TRBD2 (7 bases). Germline V CDR1 and CDR2: SEHNR, FQNEAQ (reference sequence). The CDR3 loop spans 14 amino acids. The V end lost 4 bases, the J end lost 7 bases, and 14 bases lay between the germline ends. DNA of the CDR3: TGTGCCAGCAGCTACTCGGGGAGGGGGAATGAGCAGTTCTTC. It encodes CASSYSGRGNEQFF.

This clonotype was seen repeatedly, ten times or more. The genes are TRBV24-1 and TRBJ2-2, with a possible D match to TRBD2 (6 bases). The CDR3 totals 15 residues. The germline V and J ends were trimmed by 3 bases and 7 bases, with 14 bases remaining between them. Germline values: CDR1 KGHDR, CDR2 SFDVKD. The CDR3, as DNA: TGTGCCACCAGTGATCCGCGGGACTTTCACGGGGAGCTGTTTTTT. Its translation: CATSDPRDFHGELFF.

The J gene is TRBJ2-7, the V gene TRBV4-1; the D call may be TRBD1 or TRBD2 (6 bases each). This CDR3 contains 16 residues. The V end lost 1 base, the J end lost 9 bases, and 22 bases lay between the germline ends. Looked up from germline, CDR1 is MGHRA and CDR2 is YSYEKL. The CDR3 reads CASSQGTGRSSRVQYF. CDR3 DNA sequence: TGCGCCAGCAGCCAAGGCACAGGGAGGTCCTCGCGGGTGCAGTACTTC.

This clonotype has ten or more counts. The chain is built from TRBV10-3 and TRBJ2-1; D is undetermined. The CDR3 runs 11 residues. Trimming took off 6 bases at V and 8 bases at J, with 8 bases between the two ends. The germline gives CDR1 ENHRY, CDR2 SYGVKD. The CDR3 sequence is CAISSSDEQFF. As DNA, the CDR3 is TGTGCCATCAGCTCATCCGATGAGCAGTTCTTC.

V is TRBV7-2 and J is TRBJ2-7; weak D call: TRBD2 (5 bases). V was cut by 5 bases and J by 4 bases, with 12 bases left in between. Germline loops: CDR1 SGHTA, CDR2 FQGNSA. The CDR3 runs to 13 residues. The CDR3 nucleotides read TGTGCCAGCAGCCCGGAGGTCCTATACGAGCAGTACTTC. Translation gives CASSPEVLYEQYF.

This clonotype appeared a few times. This chain joins TRBV7-3 and TRBJ2-1; no reliable D call. This CDR3 comprises 13 residues. The V end was cut by 5 bases, the J end by 4 bases, with 9 bases between. The V gene's germline CDR1 is SGHTA and CDR2 FQGTGA. The CDR3 here is CASSPRTYNEQFF. As DNA, the CDR3 is TGTGCCAGCAGCCCCCGTACTTACAATGAGCAGTTCTTC. Together with reference TRBV7-3 and TRBJ2-1, the CDR3 gives the full variable domain: GAGVSQTPSNKVTEKGKYVELRCDPISGHTALYWYRQSLGQGPEFLIYFQGTGAADDSGLPNDRFFAVRPEGSVSTLKIQRTERGDSAVYLCASSPRTYNEQFFGPGTRLTVL.

This clonotype has only a few counts. The V call is TRBV18, the J call TRBJ1-1; 7 nucleotides agree with TRBD1. The germline CDR1 and CDR2 sequences are KGHSH and LQKENI. Trimming cost V 6 bases and J 4 bases; bases outside gene matches: 5. The CDR3 contains 13 residues. Written as DNA, the CDR3 is TGTGCCAGCTCCCGTCGACAGGGCACTGAAGCTTTCTTT. It is translated as CASSRRQGTEAFF.

The rearrangement links TRBV10-3 to TRBJ1-2; D is undetermined. Germline V gene lookup returns CDR1 ENHRY and CDR2 SYGVKD. Deletions cut 4 bases from V and 8 bases from J, with 17 bases between. The CDR3 has 14 amino acids. CDR3 residues: CAISGSFSLEGYTF. The CDR3 nucleotides are TGTGCCATCAGTGGTTCCTTTTCACTGGAGGGCTACACCTTC.

This clonotype has a count of ten or more. The J gene is TRBJ2-5, the V gene TRBV10-3, with TRBD2 identical over 10 bases. In germline, CDR1 is ENHRY, CDR2 SYGVKD. J was trimmed by 2 bases and V by 3 bases; bases with no gene match: 6. This CDR3 comprises 16 residues. CDR3 sequence: CAISDHSGREQETQYF. The CDR3 nucleotides read TGTGCCATCAGTGACCACAGCGGGAGGGAGCAAGAGACCCAGTACTTC.